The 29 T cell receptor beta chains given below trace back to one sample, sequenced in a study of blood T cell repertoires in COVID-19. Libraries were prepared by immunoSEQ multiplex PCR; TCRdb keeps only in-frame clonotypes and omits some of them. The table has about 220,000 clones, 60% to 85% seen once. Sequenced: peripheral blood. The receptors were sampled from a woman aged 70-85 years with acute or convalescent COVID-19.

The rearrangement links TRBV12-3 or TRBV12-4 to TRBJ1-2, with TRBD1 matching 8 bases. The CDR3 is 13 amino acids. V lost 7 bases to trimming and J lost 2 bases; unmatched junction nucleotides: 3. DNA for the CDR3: TGTGCCAGCATTCGACAGGGGAACTATGGCTACACCTTC. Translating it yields CASIRQGNYGYTF.

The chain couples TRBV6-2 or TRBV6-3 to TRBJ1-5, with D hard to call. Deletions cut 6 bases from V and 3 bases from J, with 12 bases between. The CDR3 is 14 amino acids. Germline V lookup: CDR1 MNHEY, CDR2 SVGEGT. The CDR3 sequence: CASSPLSYNQPQHF. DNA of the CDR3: TGTGCCAGCAGCCCCCTGAGCTACAATCAGCCCCAGCATTTT.

The CDR3 nucleotides are TGTGCCTGGAGTGCGGGACAGGGGGTTTTCGCTTTCTTT. It encodes CAWSAGQGVFAFF. J is TRBJ1-1 and V is TRBV30, with TRBD1 matching 11 bases. The CDR3 is 13 residues long. Unmatched junction bases numbered 6, after V lost 1 base and J lost 11 bases. Germline CDR1 and CDR2: GTSNPN and SVGIG (reference sequence).

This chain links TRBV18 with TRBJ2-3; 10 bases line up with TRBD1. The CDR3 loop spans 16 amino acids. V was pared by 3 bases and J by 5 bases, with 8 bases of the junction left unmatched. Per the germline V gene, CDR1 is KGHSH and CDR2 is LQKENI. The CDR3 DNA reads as TGTGCCAGCTCACCGACATCCGGGACAGGGGTAGATACGCAGTATTTT. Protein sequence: CASSPTSGTGVDTQYF. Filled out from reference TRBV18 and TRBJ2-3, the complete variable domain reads NAGVMQNPRHLVRRRGQEARLRCSPMKGHSHVYWYRQLPEEGLKFMVYLQKENIIDESGMPKERFSAEFPKEGPSILRIQQVVRGDSAAYFCASSPTSGTGVDTQYFGPGTRLTVL.

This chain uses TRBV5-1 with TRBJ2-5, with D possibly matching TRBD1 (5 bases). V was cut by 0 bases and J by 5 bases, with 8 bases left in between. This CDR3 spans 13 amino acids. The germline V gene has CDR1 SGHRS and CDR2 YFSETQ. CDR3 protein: CASSLEGWETQYF. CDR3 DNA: TGCGCCAGCAGCTTGGAGGGGTGGGAGACCCAGTACTTC.

CDR3 nucleotides: TGCGCCAGCAGCTTACGGAACATTCAGTACTTC. This translates into CASSLRNIQYF. The V gene is TRBV5-1, the J gene TRBJ2-4; D unresolved. CDR3 length: 11 residues. Germline V gene lookup returns CDR1 SGHRS and CDR2 YFSETQ. The V end was cut by 2 bases, the J end by 7 bases, with 4 bases between.

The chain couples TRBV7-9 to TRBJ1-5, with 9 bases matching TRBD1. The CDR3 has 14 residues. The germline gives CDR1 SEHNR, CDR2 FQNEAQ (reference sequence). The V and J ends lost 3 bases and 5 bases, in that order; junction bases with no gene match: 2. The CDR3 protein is CASSLTGGHQPQHF. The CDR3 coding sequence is TGTGCCAGCAGCTTGACAGGGGGGCATCAGCCCCAGCATTTT.

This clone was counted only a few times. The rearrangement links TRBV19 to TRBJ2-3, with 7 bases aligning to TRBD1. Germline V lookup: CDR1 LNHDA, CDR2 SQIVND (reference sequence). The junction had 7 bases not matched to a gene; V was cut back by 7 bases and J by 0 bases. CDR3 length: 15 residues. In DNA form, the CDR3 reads TGTGCCAGTACCTTGGACAGGTCTAGCACAGATACGCAGTATTTT. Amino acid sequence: CASTLDRSSTDTQYF.

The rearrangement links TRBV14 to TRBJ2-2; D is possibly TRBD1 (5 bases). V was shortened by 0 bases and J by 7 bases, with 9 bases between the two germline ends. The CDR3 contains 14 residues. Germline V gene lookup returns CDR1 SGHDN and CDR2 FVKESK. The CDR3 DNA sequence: TGTGCCAGCAGCCAAGATAAGGGGCACGGGGAGCTGTTTTTT. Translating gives CASSQDKGHGELFF.

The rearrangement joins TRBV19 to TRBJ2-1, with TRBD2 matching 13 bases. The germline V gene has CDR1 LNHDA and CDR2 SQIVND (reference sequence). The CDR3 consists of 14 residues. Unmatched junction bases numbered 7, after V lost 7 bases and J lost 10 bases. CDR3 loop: CASTGTSGAYEQFF. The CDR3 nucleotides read TGTGCCAGTACCGGGACTAGCGGGGCATACGAGCAGTTCTTC.

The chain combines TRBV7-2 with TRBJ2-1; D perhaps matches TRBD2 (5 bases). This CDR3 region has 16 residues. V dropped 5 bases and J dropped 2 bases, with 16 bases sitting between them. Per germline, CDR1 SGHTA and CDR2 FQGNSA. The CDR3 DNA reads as TGTGCCAGCAGCCCAAGGCCCGGGGTTACCTACAATGAGCAGTTCTTC. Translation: CASSPRPGVTYNEQFF.

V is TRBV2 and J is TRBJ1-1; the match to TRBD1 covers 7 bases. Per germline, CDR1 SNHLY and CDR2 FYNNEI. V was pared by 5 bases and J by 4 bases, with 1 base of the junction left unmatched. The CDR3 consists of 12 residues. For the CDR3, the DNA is TGTGCCAGCAGTCAGGGGGGCACTGAAGCTTTCTTT. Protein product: CASSQGGTEAFF.

As DNA, the CDR3 is TGTGCCAGTAGTATTTCGGGGTTCCCCGGGGAGCTGTTTTTT. This codes for CASSISGFPGELFF. The chain uses TRBV19 and TRBJ2-2, with D possibly TRBD2 on 5 matching bases. V shed 3 bases and J shed 6 bases, with 11 bases lying between them. Germline V CDR1 and CDR2: LNHDA, SQIVND (reference sequence). This CDR3 has 14 amino acids.

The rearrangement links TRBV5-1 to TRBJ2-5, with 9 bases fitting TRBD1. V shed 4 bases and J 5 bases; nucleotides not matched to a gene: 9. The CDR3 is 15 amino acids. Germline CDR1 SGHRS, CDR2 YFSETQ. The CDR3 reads CASSPGTGRGETQYF. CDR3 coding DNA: TGCGCCAGCAGCCCAGGGACAGGGCGAGGGGAGACCCAGTACTTC.

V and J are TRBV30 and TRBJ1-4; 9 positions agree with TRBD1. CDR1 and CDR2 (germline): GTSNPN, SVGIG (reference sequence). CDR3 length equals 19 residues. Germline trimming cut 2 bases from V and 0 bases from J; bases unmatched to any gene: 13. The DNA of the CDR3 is TGTGCCTGGAGTCCGAGGAGGGGACAGGGACTAGCAACTAATGAAAAACTGTTTTTT. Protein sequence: CAWSPRRGQGLATNEKLFF.

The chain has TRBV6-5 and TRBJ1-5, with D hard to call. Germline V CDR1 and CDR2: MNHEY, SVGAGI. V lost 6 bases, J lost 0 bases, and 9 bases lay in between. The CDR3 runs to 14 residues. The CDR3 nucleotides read TGTGCCAGCAGGGCTTATTATAGCAATCAGCCCCAGCATTTT. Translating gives CASRAYYSNQPQHF.

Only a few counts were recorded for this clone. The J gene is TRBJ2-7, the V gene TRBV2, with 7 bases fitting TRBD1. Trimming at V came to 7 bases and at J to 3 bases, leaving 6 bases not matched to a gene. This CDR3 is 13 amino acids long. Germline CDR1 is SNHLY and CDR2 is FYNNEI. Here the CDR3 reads CASNRDSYYEQYF. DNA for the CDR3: TGTGCCAGCAATAGGGACAGTTACTACGAGCAGTACTTC.

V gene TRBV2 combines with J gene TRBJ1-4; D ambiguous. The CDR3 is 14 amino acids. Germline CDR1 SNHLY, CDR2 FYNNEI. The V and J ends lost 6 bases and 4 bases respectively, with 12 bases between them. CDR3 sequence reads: CASRNPGFNEKLFF. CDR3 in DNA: TGTGCCAGCAGGAATCCGGGATTTAATGAAAAACTGTTTTTT.

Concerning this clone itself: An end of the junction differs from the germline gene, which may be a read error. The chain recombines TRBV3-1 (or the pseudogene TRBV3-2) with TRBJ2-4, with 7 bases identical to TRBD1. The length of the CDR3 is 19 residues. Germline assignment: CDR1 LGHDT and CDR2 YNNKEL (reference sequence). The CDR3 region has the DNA TGTGCCAGCAGCCAATCCGTTATGCTACAGGGGCTAGCCAAAAGCATTCAGTACTTC. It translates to CASSQSVMLQGLAKSIQYF.

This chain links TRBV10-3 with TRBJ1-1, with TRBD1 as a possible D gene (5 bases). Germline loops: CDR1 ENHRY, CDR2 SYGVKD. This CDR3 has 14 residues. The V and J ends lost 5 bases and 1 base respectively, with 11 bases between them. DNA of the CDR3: TGTGCCATCAGTAGAGACAGTCAGAACACTGAAGCTTTCTTT. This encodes CAISRDSQNTEAFF.

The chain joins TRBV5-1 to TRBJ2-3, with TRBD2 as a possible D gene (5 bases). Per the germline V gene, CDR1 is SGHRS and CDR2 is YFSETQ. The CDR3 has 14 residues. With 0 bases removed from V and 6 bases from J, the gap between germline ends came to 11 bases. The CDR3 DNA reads TGCGCCAGCAGCTTGGCAAGCTCGGGGGATACGCAGTATTTT. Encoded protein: CASSLASSGDTQYF.

CDR3 amino acids: CASSLFTGQEETQYF. In DNA, the CDR3 is TGTGCCAGCAGCTTATTCACGGGACAGGAAGAGACCCAGTACTTC. The rearrangement links TRBV7-8 to TRBJ2-5; 8 bases are shared with TRBD1. There are 15 residues in the CDR3. V shed 2 bases and J 3 bases; nucleotides not matched to a gene: 5. Germline CDR1 and CDR2: SGHVS and FQNEAQ. The complete variable domain, with remaining parts taken from reference TRBV7-8 and TRBJ2-5, reads GAGVSQSPRYKVAKRGQDVALRCDPISGHVSLFWYQQALGQGPEFLTYFQNEAQLDKSGLPSDRFFAERPEGSVSTLKIQRTQQEDSAVYLCASSLFTGQEETQYFGPGTRLLVL.

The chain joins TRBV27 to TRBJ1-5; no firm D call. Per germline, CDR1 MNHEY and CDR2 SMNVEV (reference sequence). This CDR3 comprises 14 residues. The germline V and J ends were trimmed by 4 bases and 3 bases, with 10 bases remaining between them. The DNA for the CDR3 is TGTGCCAGCAGTTCCACGAGTTACAATCAGCCCCAGCATTTT. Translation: CASSSTSYNQPQHF.

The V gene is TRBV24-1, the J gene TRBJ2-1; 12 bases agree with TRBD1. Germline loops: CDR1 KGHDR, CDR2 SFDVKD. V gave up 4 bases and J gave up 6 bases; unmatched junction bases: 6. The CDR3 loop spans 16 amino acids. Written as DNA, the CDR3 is TGTGCCACCAGTGAGTCCGGGACAGGGGGCATCAATGAGCAGTTCTTC. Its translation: CATSESGTGGINEQFF.

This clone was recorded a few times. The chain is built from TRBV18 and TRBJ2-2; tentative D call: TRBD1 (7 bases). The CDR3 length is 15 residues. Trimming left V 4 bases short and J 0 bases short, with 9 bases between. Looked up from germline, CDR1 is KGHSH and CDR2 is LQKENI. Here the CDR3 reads CASSRGTANTGELFF. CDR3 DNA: TGTGCCAGCTCACGCGGGACAGCGAACACCGGGGAGCTGTTTTTT. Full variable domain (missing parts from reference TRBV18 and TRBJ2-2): NAGVMQNPRHLVRRRGQEARLRCSPMKGHSHVYWYRQLPEEGLKFMVYLQKENIIDESGMPKERFSAEFPKEGPSILRIQQVVRGDSAAYFCASSRGTANTGELFFGEGSRLTVL.

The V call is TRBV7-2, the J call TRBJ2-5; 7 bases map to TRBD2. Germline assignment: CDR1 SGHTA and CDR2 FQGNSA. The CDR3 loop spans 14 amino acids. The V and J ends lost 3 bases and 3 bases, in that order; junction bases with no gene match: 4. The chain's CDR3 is CASSLGGVKETQYF. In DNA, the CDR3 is TGTGCCAGCAGCTTGGGGGGGGTTAAAGAGACCCAGTACTTC.

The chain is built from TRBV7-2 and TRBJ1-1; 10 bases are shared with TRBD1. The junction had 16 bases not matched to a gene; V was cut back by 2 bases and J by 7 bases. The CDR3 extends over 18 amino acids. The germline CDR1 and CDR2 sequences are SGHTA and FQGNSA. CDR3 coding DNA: TGTGCCAGCAGCTTAACAGGACAGGGGGTTACACCACCCTTTGAAGCTTTCTTT. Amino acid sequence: CASSLTGQGVTPPFEAFF.

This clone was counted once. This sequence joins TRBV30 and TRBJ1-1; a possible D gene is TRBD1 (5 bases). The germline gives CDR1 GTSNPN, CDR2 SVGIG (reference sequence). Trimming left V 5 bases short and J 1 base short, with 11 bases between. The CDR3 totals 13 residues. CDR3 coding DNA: TGTGCCTGGCAGGGTGTAGAGAACACTGAAGCTTTCTTT. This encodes CAWQGVENTEAFF.

Here the CDR3 DNA reads TGTGCCAGCAGTCAGACAGGGGGCACTGGAAACACCATATATTTT. Its protein is CASSQTGGTGNTIYF. J is TRBJ1-3 and V is TRBV9; 10 bases align to TRBD1. CDR1 is SGDLS and CDR2 is YYNGEE in the germline V gene. This CDR3 region has 15 residues. The V gene end was trimmed by 5 bases and the J gene end by 2 bases; junction bases not matched to a gene: 4.